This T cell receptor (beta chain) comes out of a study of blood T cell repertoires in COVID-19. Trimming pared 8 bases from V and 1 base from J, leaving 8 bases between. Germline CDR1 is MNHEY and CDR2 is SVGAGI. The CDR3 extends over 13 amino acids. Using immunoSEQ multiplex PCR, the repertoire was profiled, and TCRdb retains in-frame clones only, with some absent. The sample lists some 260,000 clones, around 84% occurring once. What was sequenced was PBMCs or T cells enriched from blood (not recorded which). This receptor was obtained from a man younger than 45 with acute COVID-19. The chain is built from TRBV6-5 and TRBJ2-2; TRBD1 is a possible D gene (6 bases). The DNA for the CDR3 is TGTGCCAGCCACAGGGTGAACACCGGGGAGCTGTTTTTT. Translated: CASHRVNTGELFF.